This TCR beta chain was recovered during a study of early T cells in non-severe SARS-CoV-2 infection. The overall study: Sequencing was performed on bulk RNA from unsorted whole blood, leaving chains unpaired.

This clonotype was counted at least ten times. Unique molecular identifiers (one per individual cDNA molecule) were attached. Each CDR3 protein gets one entry after TCRdb re-called the 5' RACE reads with MiXCR. The data contain tens of thousands of distinct CDR3 sequences, roughly an eighth of them seen just once; the ten biggest clones take up over 3%. The TCR was taken from an adult who was a healthcare worker with PCR-confirmed SARS-CoV-2 infection or an uninfected control (not recorded which). Sequenced sample: whole blood.

CDR3 sequence: CSASQSGRVHEQYF. Written as DNA, the CDR3 is TGCAGTGCTAGCCAAAGCGGGAGAGTCCACGAGCAGTACTTC. The chain recombines TRBV20-1 with TRBJ2-7, with TRBD2 matching over 8 bases. V lost 3 bases and J lost 5; bases outside the gene matches: 9. This CDR3 is built from 14 residues. Looked up from germline, CDR1 is DFQATT and CDR2 is SNEGSKA (reference sequence).